Below are 25 T cell receptor beta chains sequenced from a single sample in a study of T cell changes during pregnancy in multiple sclerosis. Libraries were prepared by immunoSEQ multiplex PCR; TCRdb keeps only in-frame clonotypes and omits some of them. The sample yields around 100,000 clones, about 91% seen once. This sample comprised peripheral blood, obtained after pregnancy. Source of these receptors: a female donor with multiple sclerosis, enrolled in a pregnancy study.

This clone was seen only once. The gene calls are TRBV10-3 and TRBJ2-3; no definite D call. Trimming cost V 4 bases and J 1 base, with 12 bases left between them. CDR3 length: 15 residues. Germline values: CDR1 ENHRY, CDR2 SYGVKD. The CDR3: CAISGTGAGTDTQYF. The CDR3 nucleotides are TGTGCCATCAGTGGAACGGGTGCAGGCACAGATACGCAGTATTTT.

The chain uses TRBV27 and TRBJ2-3; tentative D call: TRBD2 (6 bases). V was pared by 3 bases and J by 2 bases, with 12 bases between. The CDR3 is 15 residues long. CDR1 and CDR2 from the germline V gene are MNHEY and SMNVEV (reference sequence). CDR3 protein: CASSFSGDYTDTQYF. The CDR3 bases are TGTGCCAGCAGTTTTAGCGGAGACTACACAGATACGCAGTATTTT.

This chain joins TRBV4-1 and TRBJ2-1; 8 nucleotides match TRBD2. The trim removed 0 bases at V and 4 bases at J, leaving 11 bases unmatched. This CDR3 contains 18 residues. The germline gives CDR1 MGHRA, CDR2 YSYEKL. DNA for the CDR3: TGCGCCAGCAGCCAAGAGCGAAGGACGGGGGGGGATTACAATGAGCAGTTCTTC. This sequence encodes CASSQERRTGGDYNEQFF.

This CDR3 reads CASSLGDSNNEQFF. The CDR3 DNA sequence: TGTGCCAGCAGCTTGGGGGACTCAAACAATGAGCAGTTCTTC. The gene calls are TRBV5-4 and TRBJ2-1; possibly TRBD2 for D (6 bases). Trimming stripped 0 bases from V and 5 bases from J, with 9 bases between. The CDR3 spans 14 residues. Germline CDR1 is SGHNT and CDR2 is YYREEE (reference sequence).

The genes are TRBV7-9 and TRBJ1-1, with D perhaps matching TRBD1 (6 bases). This CDR3 has 13 amino acids. Per the germline V gene, CDR1 is SEHNR and CDR2 is FQNEAQ (reference sequence). Trimming left V 3 bases short and J 3 bases short, with 8 bases between. CDR3 DNA: TGTGCCAGCAGCTTTGAGGGGGACACTGAAGCTTTCTTT. Protein product: CASSFEGDTEAFF. The whole variable domain, filled in from reference TRBV7-9 and TRBJ1-1, reads DTGVSQNPRHKITKRGQNVTFRCDPISEHNRLYWYRQTLGQGPEFLTYFQNEAQLEKSRLLSDRFSAERPKGSFSTLEIQRTEQGDSAMYLCASSFEGDTEAFFGQGTRLTVV.

This clone was detected only a few times. V and J are TRBV19 and TRBJ2-6, with 12 bases identical to TRBD1. After removal of 8 bases from V and 3 bases from J, the junction contained 8 bases not matched to a gene. CDR3 length: 17 residues. Germline V gives CDR1 LNHDA, CDR2 SQIVND (reference sequence). This CDR3 reads CASSSRDRGRGANVLTF. CDR3 DNA sequence: TGTGCCAGTTCTAGTAGGGACAGGGGGCGTGGGGCCAACGTCCTGACTTTC.

The chain has TRBV7-2 and TRBJ2-5; TRBD2 matches at 7 bases. The CDR3 is made up of 13 amino acids. After removal of 5 bases from V and 3 bases from J, the junction contained 3 bases not matched to a gene. CDR1 and CDR2 (germline): SGHTA, FQGNSA. CDR3 protein: CASSAGLKETQYF. DNA for the CDR3: TGTGCCAGCAGCGCGGGACTAAAAGAGACCCAGTACTTC.

This chain uses TRBV7-2 with TRBJ2-7; D is ambiguous. Trimming pared 2 bases from V and 4 bases from J, leaving 9 bases between. The CDR3 is 13 residues long. The germline CDR1 and CDR2 sequences are SGHTA and FQGNSA. CDR3 nucleotide sequence: TGTGCCAGCAGCTTACCAAGTAGATACGAGCAGTACTTC. Its translation: CASSLPSRYEQYF.

This sequence joins TRBV7-6 and TRBJ1-1; tentative D call: TRBD1 (6 bases). This CDR3 region has 13 residues. Deletions cut 5 bases from V and 4 bases from J, with 11 bases between. The germline V gene encodes CDR1 SGHVS and CDR2 FNYEAQ. The DNA of the CDR3 is TGTGCCAGCAGCCCCTCACAGGGCACTGAAGCTTTCTTT. Amino acid sequence: CASSPSQGTEAFF.

This chain connects TRBV5-1 to TRBJ1-1, with 10 nucleotides matching TRBD1. V lost 6 bases to trimming and J lost 1 base; unmatched junction nucleotides: 6. This CDR3 comprises 15 residues. CDR1 SGHRS and CDR2 YFSETQ come from the germline V gene. In nucleotides, the CDR3 is TGCGCCAGCAACCTGGACAGGGGGTCGAACACTGAAGCTTTCTTT. Translation gives CASNLDRGSNTEAFF. Full variable domain (rest looked up from reference TRBV5-1 and TRBJ1-1): KAGVTQTPRYLIKTRGQQVTLSCSPISGHRSVSWYQQTPGQGLQFLFEYFSETQRNKGNFPGRFSGRQFSNSRSEMNVSTLELGDSALYLCASNLDRGSNTEAFFGQGTRLTVV.

This clone was counted once. CDR3 nucleotides: TGTGCCAGCAGCAACCAGGGGGTGGGTCAGCCCCAGCATTTT. It specifies CASSNQGVGQPQHF. The chain employs TRBV7-6 and TRBJ1-5, with TRBD1 identical over 7 bases. Germline CDR1 and CDR2: SGHVS and FNYEAQ. The CDR3 consists of 14 residues. Trimming removed 5 bases from V and 6 bases from J; junction bases left unmatched: 7.

The chain has TRBV27 and TRBJ2-7; TRBD1 aligns across 7 bases. V lost 8 bases, J lost 3 bases, and 10 bases stayed unmatched. This CDR3 has 14 amino acids. The germline V gene encodes CDR1 MNHEY and CDR2 SMNVEV (reference sequence). The CDR3 is CASFGQAGIYEQYF. The CDR3 DNA reads as TGTGCCAGCTTCGGACAGGCGGGTATCTACGAGCAGTACTTC.

The V gene is TRBV10-3, the J gene TRBJ2-7; D is unclear. The germline V gene encodes CDR1 ENHRY and CDR2 SYGVKD. The CDR3 is 14 amino acids. The V and J ends lost 3 bases and 0 bases respectively, with 9 bases between them. The CDR3 loop reads CAISDSTDSYEQYF. The CDR3 DNA reads as TGTGCCATCAGTGACTCGACTGACTCCTACGAGCAGTACTTC.

The chain joins TRBV7-6 to TRBJ2-7; the match to TRBD2 covers 11 bases. This CDR3 region has 15 residues. Losses at the gene ends were 4 bases for V and 6 bases for J; bases not matched to a gene: 8. Germline CDR1 reads SGHVS; CDR2 reads FNYEAQ. The CDR3 region has the DNA TGTGCCAGCAGCTCAACCACTAGCGGGAGTTTCGAGCAGTACTTC. Protein: CASSSTTSGSFEQYF. Variable domain in full (rest from reference TRBV7-6 and TRBJ2-7): GAGVSQSPRYKVTKRGQDVALRCDPISGHVSLYWYRQALGQGPEFLTYFNYEAQQDKSGLPNDRFSAERPEGSISTLTIQRTEQRDSAMYRCASSSTTSGSFEQYFGPGTRLTVT.

This sequence joins TRBV14 and TRBJ1-2; tentatively, D is TRBD1 (5 bases). Germline CDR1 is SGHDN and CDR2 is FVKESK. The CDR3 spans 14 residues. With 0 bases removed from V and 2 bases from J, the gap between germline ends came to 7 bases. CDR3 in DNA: TGTGCCAGCAGCCAAGATAGGGGAAACTATGGCTACACCTTC. This encodes CASSQDRGNYGYTF.

The rearrangement links TRBV28 to TRBJ2-5, with 7 nucleotides matching TRBD1. V lost 3 bases, J lost 3 bases, and 4 bases stayed unmatched. Germline-derived CDR1 and CDR2 are MDHEN and SYDVKM. This CDR3 has 14 amino acids. CDR3 DNA sequence: TGTGCCAGCAGTTTGAGGGGGCTCGAAGAGACCCAGTACTTC. Amino acid sequence: CASSLRGLEETQYF.

The V call is TRBV18, the J call TRBJ2-1, with 9 bases matching TRBD1. CDR3 length equals 14 residues. V was pared by 3 bases and J by 7 bases, with 4 bases of the junction left unmatched. Germline loops: CDR1 KGHSH, CDR2 LQKENI. The CDR3 sequence: CASSPGQGLNEQFF. The CDR3 DNA follows: TGTGCCAGCTCACCGGGACAGGGTCTGAATGAGCAGTTCTTC.

The chain couples TRBV7-9 to TRBJ2-7; weak D call: TRBD2 (6 bases). The V end was cut by 4 bases, the J end by 6 bases, with 13 bases between. CDR1 and CDR2 (germline): SEHNR, FQNEAQ (reference sequence). The CDR3 is 13 residues long. The CDR3 coding sequence is TGTGCCAGCAGCTCCCATGGAGGGGCCGAGCAGTACTTC. This gives the protein CASSSHGGAEQYF.

The CDR3 region is CATREGQGINEQFF. As DNA, the CDR3 is TGTGCCACCCGCGAGGGACAGGGGATAAATGAGCAGTTCTTC. The chain combines TRBV15 with TRBJ2-1; the match to TRBD1 covers 10 bases. Losses at the gene ends were 8 bases for V and 7 bases for J; bases not matched to a gene: 8. The length of the CDR3 is 14 residues. From germline, CDR1 is LNHNV and CDR2 YYDKDF (reference sequence).

The V gene is TRBV10-3, the J gene TRBJ2-3; 10 nucleotides align to TRBD2. V trimming: 3 bases; J trimming: 0 bases; junction bases outside the gene matches: 3. There are 16 residues in the CDR3. Germline V gives CDR1 ENHRY, CDR2 SYGVKD. Here the CDR3 DNA reads TGTGCCATCAGTGACCTAGCGGGGGCTAGCACAGATACGCAGTATTTT. It translates to CAISDLAGASTDTQYF.

The chain carries TRBV27 and TRBJ1-5; D unclear. Germline assignment: CDR1 MNHEY and CDR2 SMNVEV (reference sequence). The CDR3 has 14 residues. Trimming stripped 8 bases from V and 0 bases from J, with 11 bases between. The CDR3 is CASRRLYSNQPQHF. CDR3 sequence (DNA): TGTGCCAGCCGGAGGCTTTATAGCAATCAGCCCCAGCATTTT.

In this sample, this clone turned up once. The V call is TRBV2, the J call TRBJ2-1, with 9 bases that match TRBD1. Trimming took 5 bases from V and 0 from J; bases not matched to a gene: 5. Germline V gives CDR1 SNHLY, CDR2 FYNNEI. This CDR3 is built from 16 residues. For the CDR3, the DNA is TGTGCCAGCAGTAACCCGACAGGGGGCTCCTACAATGAGCAGTTCTTC. Translating gives CASSNPTGGSYNEQFF.

The rearrangement uses TRBV4-2 and TRBJ2-1, with 8 bases lining up with TRBD2. The CDR3 runs 17 residues. Germline values: CDR1 LGHNA, CDR2 YNFKEQ. Trimming at V came to 0 bases and at J to 4 bases, leaving 8 bases not matched to a gene. The CDR3 bases are TGTGCCAGCAGCCAAGACGCCAGCGGGAGTAGGTACAATGAGCAGTTCTTC. This sequence encodes CASSQDASGSRYNEQFF.

This sequence joins TRBV2 and TRBJ1-6; D is unresolved. Per germline, CDR1 SNHLY and CDR2 FYNNEI. This CDR3 contains 11 residues. Trimming left V 3 bases short and J 10 bases short, with 4 bases between. CDR3 sequence reads: CASSDGSPLHF. The CDR3 region has the DNA TGTGCCAGCAGTGACGGGTCACCCCTCCACTTT.

This clone was seen only once. This chain joins TRBV5-1 and TRBJ2-1; 12 bases match TRBD2. This CDR3 contains 18 residues. Trimming took 3 bases from V and 5 from J; bases not matched to a gene: 12. CDR1 is SGHRS and CDR2 is YFSETQ in the germline V gene. CDR3 loop: CASSWGWLAGGPNNEQFF. DNA for the CDR3: TGCGCCAGCAGCTGGGGATGGCTAGCGGGAGGGCCCAACAATGAGCAGTTCTTC.